The 25 T cell receptor beta chains reported below all come from one sample, sequenced in a study of memory CD4+ T cells and cytomegalovirus serostatus. The sort gate was single viable CD3+CD4+CD8-CD45RO+ cells for memory CD4+ T cells. Assay used: immunoSEQ multiplex PCR; TCRdb lists only in-frame clones, some missing. Here the sample spans about 57,000 clones, more than 60% being singletons. Sequencing used memory CD4+ T cells from blood. These receptors all come from an adult in good health and CMV-seronegative.

The chain has TRBV19 and TRBJ1-1; D remains ambiguous. This CDR3 has 14 amino acids. Germline CDR1 and CDR2: LNHDA and SQIVND (reference sequence). V was pared by 4 bases and J by 6 bases, with 15 bases between. In DNA, the CDR3 is TGTGCCAGTAGTAGCGGGTGGGGAGTCGCTGAAGCTTTCTTT. This translates into CASSSGWGVAEAFF.

This clone was counted a single time. The chain is built from TRBV19 and TRBJ2-3, with TRBD2 matching 11 bases. After removal of 5 bases from V and 1 base from J, the junction contained 5 bases not matched to a gene. CDR1 is LNHDA, CDR2 SQIVND, per germline (reference sequence). The CDR3 totals 16 residues. CDR3 sequence reads: CASSSGLAGRTDTQYF. The CDR3 region has the DNA TGTGCCAGTAGTTCCGGACTAGCGGGTCGCACAGATACGCAGTATTTT.

The chain combines TRBV19 with TRBJ2-2; D may be TRBD1 (5 bases). V shed 7 bases and J shed 2 bases, with 11 bases lying between them. The germline V gene has CDR1 LNHDA and CDR2 SQIVND (reference sequence). The length of the CDR3 is 14 residues. CDR3 region: CASTKGSNTGELFF. CDR3 nucleotide sequence: TGTGCCAGTACAAAGGGGTCCAACACCGGGGAGCTGTTTTTT.

This clone was seen only a few times. The J gene is TRBJ2-7, the V gene TRBV7-2; 15 bases are a match to TRBD2. V trimming: 5 bases; J trimming: 3 bases; junction bases outside the gene matches: 2. The CDR3 has 15 residues. Germline V gene lookup returns CDR1 SGHTA and CDR2 FQGNSA. The CDR3 is CASSGLAGGIYEQYF. In DNA, the CDR3 is TGTGCCAGCAGCGGACTAGCGGGGGGGATCTACGAGCAGTACTTC. Filled out from reference TRBV7-2 and TRBJ2-7, the complete variable domain reads GAGVSQSPSNKVTEKGKDVELRCDPISGHTALYWYRQSLGQGLEFLIYFQGNSAPDKSGLPSDRFSAERTGGSVSTLTIQRTQQEDSAVYLCASSGLAGGIYEQYFGPGTRLTVT.

The chain is built from TRBV21-1 and TRBJ1-4. TRBV21-1 corresponds to a pseudogene. This CDR3 has 15 residues. CDR3 in DNA: TGTGCCAGCAGCAAGCCCCTGGGGGTTTATGAAAAACTGTTTTTT. Protein: CASSKPLGVYEKLFF.

This clone was observed a few times. This chain connects TRBV2 to TRBJ2-2; a weak D match, TRBD2 (5 bases). The CDR3 is 13 residues long. Germline V gene lookup returns CDR1 SNHLY and CDR2 FYNNEI. Trimming left V 7 bases short and J 7 bases short, with 13 bases between. CDR3 residues: CASKPRVDGELFF. Here the CDR3 DNA reads TGTGCCAGCAAGCCGAGGGTCGACGGGGAGCTGTTTTTT.

V is TRBV7-9 and J is TRBJ1-1; TRBD1 aligns across 7 bases. V gave up 3 bases and J gave up 10 bases; unmatched junction bases: 5. This CDR3 has 12 residues. Germline CDR1 is SEHNR and CDR2 is FQNEAQ (reference sequence). The CDR3 region has the DNA TGTGCCAGCAGCTTTTTGTCAGGGGGAGCTTTCTTT. Its translation: CASSFLSGGAFF.

There are a few counts of this clone. The chain is built from TRBV15 and TRBJ1-4, with D maybe TRBD1 (5 bases). Germline V CDR1 and CDR2: LNHNV, YYDKDF (reference sequence). CDR3 length: 16 amino acids. With 3 bases removed from V and 7 bases from J, the gap between germline ends came to 18 bases. The CDR3 is CATSRTGAGSSEKLFF. The DNA for the CDR3 is TGTGCCACCAGCAGGACCGGGGCAGGGTCGAGTGAAAAACTGTTTTTT.

The rearrangement links TRBV7-6 to TRBJ2-2; TRBD2 is a possible D gene (6 bases). The germline V and J ends were trimmed by 4 bases and 6 bases, with 21 bases remaining between them. CDR1 and CDR2 (germline): SGHVS, FNYEAQ. This CDR3 has 17 residues. CDR3 sequence (DNA): TGTGCCAGCAGCTCCATGGGTGCTAGCGCTCAATCCGGGGAGCTGTTTTTT. Its translation: CASSSMGASAQSGELFF.

The genes are TRBV5-6 and TRBJ1-5; D possibly corresponds to TRBD1 (5 bases). CDR1 and CDR2 (germline): SGHDT, YYEEEE. The CDR3 length is 16 residues. Trimming pared 1 base from V and 2 bases from J, leaving 13 bases between. CDR3 protein: CASSLKGSGRNQPQHF. Here the CDR3 DNA reads TGTGCCAGCAGCTTGAAGGGTTCGGGACGCAATCAGCCCCAGCATTTT.

V is TRBV6-5 and J is TRBJ1-1; D ambiguous. V gave up 8 bases and J gave up 1 base, with 14 bases separating them. CDR3 size: 14 residues. CDR1 MNHEY and CDR2 SVGAGI come from the germline V gene. The CDR3, as DNA: TGTGCCAGCCTACCCCAGGCGTGGAACACTGAAGCTTTCTTT. The encoded protein is CASLPQAWNTEAFF.

V is TRBV6-5 and J is TRBJ1-5; 7 nucleotides line up with TRBD1. Germline CDR1 reads MNHEY; CDR2 reads SVGAGI. The CDR3 has 14 residues. Trimming took 2 bases from V and 7 from J; bases not matched to a gene: 5. CDR3 sequence reads: CASSYDRDRQPQHF. DNA of the CDR3: TGTGCCAGCAGTTACGACAGGGACCGGCAGCCCCAGCATTTT.

The chain has TRBV6-1 and TRBJ1-5; a weak D match, TRBD1 (5 bases). The CDR3 has 14 amino acids. V was shortened by 4 bases and J by 7 bases, with 14 bases between the two germline ends. Germline V lookup: CDR1 MNHNS, CDR2 SASEGT. CDR3: CASSGPHRGQPQHF. The CDR3 DNA reads as TGTGCCAGCAGTGGCCCCCATCGGGGGCAGCCCCAGCATTTT.

V and J are TRBV2 and TRBJ1-2; tentatively, D is TRBD1 (5 bases). Between the trimmed V and J ends, which lost 6 bases and 8 bases, there was a span of 16 bases. The CDR3 totals 13 residues. Germline V lookup: CDR1 SNHLY, CDR2 FYNNEI. The CDR3 region has the DNA TGTGCCAGCAGCCAGGGTTTTTCGGACGGCTACACCTTC. It specifies CASSQGFSDGYTF.

The gene calls are TRBV18 and TRBJ1-2; 8 bases map to TRBD1. Germline loops: CDR1 KGHSH, CDR2 LQKENI. This CDR3 comprises 15 residues. Trimming took 6 bases from V and 4 from J; bases not matched to a gene: 10. CDR3 in amino acids: CASSLGQGFVYGYTF. DNA for the CDR3: TGTGCCAGCTCCTTAGGACAGGGTTTTGTCTATGGCTACACCTTC.

The chain has TRBV13 and TRBJ1-1, with D possibly being TRBD1 (5 bases). The CDR3 has 15 amino acids. Germline CDR1 is PRHDT and CDR2 is FYEKMQ (reference sequence). V lost 3 bases and J lost 5, with 16 bases in between. The CDR3 region has the DNA TGTGCCAGCAGCTTCTCAGGGTCTCGGAGGACTGAAGCTTTCTTT. Its protein is CASSFSGSRRTEAFF.

Of note for this clone: The junction and the germline gene differ at one end; a read error may be behind it. The rearrangement links TRBV5-1 to TRBJ1-2, with D maybe TRBD1 (5 bases). Germline assignment: CDR1 SGHRS and CDR2 YFSETQ. The CDR3 has 13 amino acids. This CDR3 reads CASSLGRAFGYTF. DNA of the CDR3: TGTGCCAGCAGCTTGGGCAGGGCGTTCGGCTACACCTTC.

This sequence joins TRBV6-1 and TRBJ1-1, with D possibly TRBD1 on 5 matching bases. Germline CDR1 is MNHNS and CDR2 is SASEGT. V gave up 4 bases and J gave up 3 bases, with 12 bases separating them. This CDR3 is built from 14 residues. CDR3 residues: CASSAGGRDTEAFF. Written as DNA, the CDR3 is TGTGCCAGCAGTGCGGGAGGCAGGGACACTGAAGCTTTCTTT.

V gene TRBV28 combines with J gene TRBJ2-7, with D tentatively TRBD1 (6 bases). V was cut by 3 bases and J by 6 bases, with 30 bases left in between. The CDR3 is 19 amino acids. CDR1 and CDR2 (germline): MDHEN, SYDVKM. DNA of the CDR3: TGTGCCAGCAGTTTCGGCCACCTACAGGACGGGGACAAGAGGATCGAGCAGTACTTC. This codes for CASSFGHLQDGDKRIEQYF.

This clone was seen only once. This rearrangement joins TRBV27 to TRBJ1-6, with D unclear. The CDR3 extends over 17 amino acids. Deletions cut 2 bases from V and 7 bases from J, with 18 bases between. Per germline, CDR1 MNHEY and CDR2 SMNVEV (reference sequence). CDR3 in DNA: TGTGCCAGCAGTTTAAGGGCCGGGCTCCTCGGGAATTCACCCCTCCACTTT. Its translation: CASSLRAGLLGNSPLHF.

The gene calls are TRBV5-1 and TRBJ1-1; TRBD1 agrees at 7 bases. Germline V gives CDR1 SGHRS, CDR2 YFSETQ. This CDR3 has 14 residues. With V trimmed by 4 bases and J by 5 bases, 8 bases remained unmatched. CDR3 loop: CASSLTGEGTEAFF. The CDR3 nucleotides are TGCGCCAGCAGCCTTACAGGGGAGGGAACTGAAGCTTTCTTT.

V gene TRBV7-3 combines with J gene TRBJ2-1; 8 bases line up with TRBD2. Trimming at V came to 5 bases and at J to 1 base, leaving 4 bases not matched to a gene. The CDR3 has 15 amino acids. In germline, CDR1 is SGHTA, CDR2 FQGTGA. The CDR3 nucleotides read TGTGCCAGCAGCCAAAGCGGGGGTTCCTACAATGAGCAGTTCTTC. Protein: CASSQSGGSYNEQFF. The whole variable domain, remainder taken from reference TRBV7-3 and TRBJ2-1, is GAGVSQTPSNKVTEKGKYVELRCDPISGHTALYWYRQSLGQGPEFLIYFQGTGAADDSGLPNDRFFAVRPEGSVSTLKIQRTERGDSAVYLCASSQSGGSYNEQFFGPGTRLTVL.

The chain joins TRBV9 to TRBJ1-4, with D unresolved. There are 14 residues in the CDR3. Between the trimmed V and J ends, which lost 3 bases and 6 bases, there was a span of 12 bases. Germline CDR1 reads SGDLS; CDR2 reads YYNGEE. The CDR3: CASSGSLLDEKLFF. The CDR3 region has the DNA TGTGCCAGCAGCGGCAGCCTTCTCGATGAAAAACTGTTTTTT.

This clone was observed a handful of times. V and J are TRBV9 and TRBJ2-2; D ambiguous. Germline CDR1 and CDR2: SGDLS and YYNGEE. The CDR3 has 13 residues. V lost 0 bases and J lost 7, with 7 bases in between. Here the CDR3 reads CASSVVGIGELFF. The CDR3 nucleotides read TGTGCCAGCAGCGTAGTTGGGATCGGGGAGCTGTTTTTT.

The gene calls are TRBV7-8 and TRBJ2-1; 9 nucleotides align to TRBD2. J was trimmed by 9 bases and V by 5 bases; bases with no gene match: 14. Germline V gene lookup returns CDR1 SGHVS and CDR2 FQNEAQ. The CDR3 length is 16 residues. This CDR3 reads CASSPPRWAGGGEQFF. CDR3 DNA: TGTGCCAGCAGCCCGCCGAGGTGGGCGGGAGGGGGTGAGCAGTTCTTC.